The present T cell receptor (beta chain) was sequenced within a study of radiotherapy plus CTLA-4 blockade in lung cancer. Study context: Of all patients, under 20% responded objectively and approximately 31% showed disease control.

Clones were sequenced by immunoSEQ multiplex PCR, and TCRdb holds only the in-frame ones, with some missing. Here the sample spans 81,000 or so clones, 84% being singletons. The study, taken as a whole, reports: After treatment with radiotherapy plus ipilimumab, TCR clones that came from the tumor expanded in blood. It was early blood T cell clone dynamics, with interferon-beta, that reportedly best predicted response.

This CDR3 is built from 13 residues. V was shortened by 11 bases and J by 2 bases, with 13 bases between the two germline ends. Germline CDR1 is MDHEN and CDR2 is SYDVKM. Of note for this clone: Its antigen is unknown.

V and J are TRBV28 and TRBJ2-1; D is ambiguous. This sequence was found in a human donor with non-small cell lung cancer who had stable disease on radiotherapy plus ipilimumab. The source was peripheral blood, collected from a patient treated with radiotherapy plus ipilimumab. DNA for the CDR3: TGTGCCGCCATGGGCAGGCCCTACAATGAGCAGTTCTTC. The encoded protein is CAAMGRPYNEQFF.